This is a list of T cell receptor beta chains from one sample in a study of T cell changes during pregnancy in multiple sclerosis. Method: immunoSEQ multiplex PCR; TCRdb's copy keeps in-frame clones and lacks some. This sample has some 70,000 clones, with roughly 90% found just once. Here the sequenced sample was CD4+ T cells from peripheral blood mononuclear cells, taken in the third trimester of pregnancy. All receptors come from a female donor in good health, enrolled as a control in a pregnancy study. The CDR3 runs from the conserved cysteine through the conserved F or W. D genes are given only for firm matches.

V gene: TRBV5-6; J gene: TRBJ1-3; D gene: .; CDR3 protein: CASSSLKGQNTIYF
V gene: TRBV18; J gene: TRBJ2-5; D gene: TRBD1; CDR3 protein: CASSRGQGSGETQYF
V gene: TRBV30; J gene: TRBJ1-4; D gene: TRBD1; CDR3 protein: CAWGTGAGEKLFF
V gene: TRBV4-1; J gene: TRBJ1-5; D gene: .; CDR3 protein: CASSPPAGQPQHF
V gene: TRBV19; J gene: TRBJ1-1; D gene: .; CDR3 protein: CASSIQGRGTEAFF
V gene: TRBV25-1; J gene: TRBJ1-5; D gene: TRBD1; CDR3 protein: CASSETGGSYQPQHF
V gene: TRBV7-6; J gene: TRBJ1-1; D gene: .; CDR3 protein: CASSLREDSTEAFF
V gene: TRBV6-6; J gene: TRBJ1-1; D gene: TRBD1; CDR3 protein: CASSIPTGGGAEAFF
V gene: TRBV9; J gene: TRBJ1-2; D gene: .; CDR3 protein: CASSVAERDYGYTF
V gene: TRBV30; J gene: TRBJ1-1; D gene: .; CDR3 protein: CAWKKNQGTEAFF
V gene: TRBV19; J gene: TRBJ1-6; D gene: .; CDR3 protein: CASRGGEYNSPLHF
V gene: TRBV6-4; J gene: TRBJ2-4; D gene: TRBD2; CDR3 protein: CASSEGGGADIQYF